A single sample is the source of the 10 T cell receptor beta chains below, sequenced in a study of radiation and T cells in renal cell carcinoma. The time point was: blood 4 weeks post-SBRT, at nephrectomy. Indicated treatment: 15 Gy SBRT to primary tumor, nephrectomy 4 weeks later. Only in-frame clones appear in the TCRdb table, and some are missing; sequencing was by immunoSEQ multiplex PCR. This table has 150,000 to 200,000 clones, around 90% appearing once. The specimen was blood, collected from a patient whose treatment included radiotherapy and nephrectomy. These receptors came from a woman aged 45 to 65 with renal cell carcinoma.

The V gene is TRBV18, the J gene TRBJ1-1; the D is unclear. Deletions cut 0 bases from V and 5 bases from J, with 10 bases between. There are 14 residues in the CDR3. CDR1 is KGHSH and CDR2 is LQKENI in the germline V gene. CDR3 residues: CASSPPLGITEAFF. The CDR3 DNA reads TGTGCCAGCTCACCACCATTGGGGATTACTGAAGCTTTCTTT. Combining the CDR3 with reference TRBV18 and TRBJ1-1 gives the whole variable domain NAGVMQNPRHLVRRRGQEARLRCSPMKGHSHVYWYRQLPEEGLKFMVYLQKENIIDESGMPKERFSAEFPKEGPSILRIQQVVRGDSAAYFCASSPPLGITEAFFGQGTRLTVV.

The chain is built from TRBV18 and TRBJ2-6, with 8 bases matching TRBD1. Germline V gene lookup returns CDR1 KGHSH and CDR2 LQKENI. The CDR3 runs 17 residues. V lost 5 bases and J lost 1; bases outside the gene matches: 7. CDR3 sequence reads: CASSLQGASSGANVLTF. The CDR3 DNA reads TGTGCCAGCTCATTGCAGGGGGCTTCATCTGGGGCCAACGTCCTGACTTTC. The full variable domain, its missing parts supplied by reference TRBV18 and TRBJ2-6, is NAGVMQNPRHLVRRRGQEARLRCSPMKGHSHVYWYRQLPEEGLKFMVYLQKENIIDESGMPKERFSAEFPKEGPSILRIQQVVRGDSAAYFCASSLQGASSGANVLTFGAGSRLTVL.

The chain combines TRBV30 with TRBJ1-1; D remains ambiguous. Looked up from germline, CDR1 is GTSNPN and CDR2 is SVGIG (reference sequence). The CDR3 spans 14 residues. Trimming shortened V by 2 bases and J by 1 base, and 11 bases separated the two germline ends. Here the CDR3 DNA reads TGTGCCTGGAGTAAGGGTCAGCCGAACACTGAAGCTTTCTTT. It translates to CAWSKGQPNTEAFF. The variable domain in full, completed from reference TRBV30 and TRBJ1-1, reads SQTIHQWPATLVQPVGSPLSLECTVEGTSNPNLYWYRQAAGRGLQLLFYSVGIGQISSEVPQNLSASRPQDRQFILSSKKLLLSDSGFYLCAWSKGQPNTEAFFGQGTRLTVV.

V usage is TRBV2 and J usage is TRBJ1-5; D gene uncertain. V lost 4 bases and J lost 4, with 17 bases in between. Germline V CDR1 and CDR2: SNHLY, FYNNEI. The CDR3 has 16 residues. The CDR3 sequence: CASSATGVKRNQPQHF. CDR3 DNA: TGTGCCAGCAGTGCTACCGGGGTTAAGAGGAATCAGCCCCAGCATTTT.

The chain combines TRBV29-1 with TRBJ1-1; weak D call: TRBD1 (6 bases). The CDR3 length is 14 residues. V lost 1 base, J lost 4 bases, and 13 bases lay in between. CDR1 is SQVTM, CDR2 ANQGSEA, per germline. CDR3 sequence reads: CSVEAGGGSTEAFF. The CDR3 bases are TGCAGCGTTGAAGCCGGGGGCGGAAGCACTGAAGCTTTCTTT.

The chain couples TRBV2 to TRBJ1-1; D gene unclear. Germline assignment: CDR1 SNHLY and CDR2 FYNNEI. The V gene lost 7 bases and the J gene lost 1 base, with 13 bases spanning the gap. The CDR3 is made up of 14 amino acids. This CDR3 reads CASKGLRGNTEAFF. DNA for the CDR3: TGTGCCAGCAAGGGTCTTCGCGGGAACACTGAAGCTTTCTTT.

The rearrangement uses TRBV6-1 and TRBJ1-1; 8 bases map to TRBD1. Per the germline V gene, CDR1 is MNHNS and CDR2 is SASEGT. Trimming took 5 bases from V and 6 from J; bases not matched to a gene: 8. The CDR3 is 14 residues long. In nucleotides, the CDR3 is TGTGCCAGCAGTCCCCGGACAGGGAGCTCTGAAGCTTTCTTT. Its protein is CASSPRTGSSEAFF.

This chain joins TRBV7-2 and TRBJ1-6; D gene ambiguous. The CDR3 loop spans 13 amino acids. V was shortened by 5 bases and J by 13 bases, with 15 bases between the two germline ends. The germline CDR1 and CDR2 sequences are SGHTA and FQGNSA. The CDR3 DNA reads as TGTGCCAGCAGCAATCCGACCCTCACCCCCCTCCACTTT. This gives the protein CASSNPTLTPLHF.

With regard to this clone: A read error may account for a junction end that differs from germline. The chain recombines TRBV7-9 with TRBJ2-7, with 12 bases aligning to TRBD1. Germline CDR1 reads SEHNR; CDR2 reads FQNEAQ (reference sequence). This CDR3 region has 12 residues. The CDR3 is CASSSGTGGMHF. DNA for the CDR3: TGTGCCAGCAGCTCAGGGACAGGGGGCATGCACTTC. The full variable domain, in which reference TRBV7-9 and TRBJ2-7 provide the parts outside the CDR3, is DTGVSQNPRHKITKRGQNVTFRCDPISEHNRLYWYRQTLGQGPEFLTYFQNEAQLEKSRLLSDRFSAERPKGSFSTLEIQRTEQGDSAMYLCASSSGTGGMHFGPGTRLTVT.

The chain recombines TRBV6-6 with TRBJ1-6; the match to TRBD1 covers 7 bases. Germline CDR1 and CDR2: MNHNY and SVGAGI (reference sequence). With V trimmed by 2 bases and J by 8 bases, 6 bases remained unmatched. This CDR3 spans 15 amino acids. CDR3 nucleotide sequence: TGTGCCAGCAGTTACAGACAGGGAGGTCATTCACCCCTCCACTTT. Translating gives CASSYRQGGHSPLHF.